These 18 T cell receptor beta chains were sequenced from one sample in a study of blood T cell repertoires in COVID-19. Here immunoSEQ multiplex PCR was the method, and the copy in TCRdb shows in-frame clones only, minus some. Of about 320,000 clones listed, 85% are singletons. The source material was PBMCs or T cells enriched from blood (not recorded which). The receptors were gathered from a young woman who had been exposed to COVID-19.

CDR3 nucleotide sequence: TGTGCCAGCAGCGTATCCGGGACAGGAATGAGCCCAGAGACCCAGTACTTC. This sequence encodes CASSVSGTGMSPETQYF. The V gene is TRBV9, the J gene TRBJ2-5; 8 nucleotides align to TRBD1. The junction had 12 bases not matched to a gene; V was cut back by 1 base and J by 4 bases. The CDR3 is made up of 17 amino acids. Per the germline V gene, CDR1 is SGDLS and CDR2 is YYNGEE.

This sequence joins TRBV30 and TRBJ2-7; 7 bases are shared with TRBD2. This CDR3 comprises 14 residues. CDR1 is GTSNPN and CDR2 is SVGIG in the germline V gene (reference sequence). The V and J ends lost 3 bases and 2 bases, in that order; junction bases with no gene match: 7. This CDR3 reads CAWRPGTTPYEQYF. The CDR3, as DNA: TGTGCCTGGAGGCCGGGGACTACCCCCTACGAGCAGTACTTC.

The chain has TRBV4-2 and TRBJ1-2, with TRBD1 as a possible D gene (5 bases). The CDR3 runs to 18 residues. The germline V gene encodes CDR1 LGHNA and CDR2 YNFKEQ. Trimming left V 0 bases short and J 4 bases short, with 21 bases between. The CDR3 DNA sequence: TGTGCCAGCAGCCAAGAATCCAGTCAGGGTTCATTCTTCTATGGCTACACCTTC. This translates into CASSQESSQGSFFYGYTF.

This chain uses TRBV19 with TRBJ1-5; a weak D match, TRBD1 (5 bases). Germline loops: CDR1 LNHDA, CDR2 SQIVND (reference sequence). The V and J ends lost 5 bases and 4 bases respectively, with 18 bases between them. The CDR3 totals 16 residues. The CDR3 here is CASSLLEGRGNQPQHF. The CDR3 DNA reads as TGTGCCAGTAGTCTCCTGGAGGGACGGGGGAATCAGCCCCAGCATTTT.

This chain links TRBV2 with TRBJ1-6; D not resolved. Germline V lookup: CDR1 SNHLY, CDR2 FYNNEI. CDR3 length: 13 residues. V was pared by 7 bases and J by 7 bases, with 11 bases between. The CDR3 bases are TGTGCCAGCAACCAACAAACCAATTCACCCCTCCACTTT. Translated: CASNQQTNSPLHF.

The chain recombines TRBV2 with TRBJ1-2, with 8 bases lining up with TRBD1. The CDR3 spans 15 residues. The germline V gene encodes CDR1 SNHLY and CDR2 FYNNEI. The trim removed 4 bases at V and 4 bases at J, leaving 8 bases unmatched. CDR3: CASSAGAGGGYGYTF. CDR3 sequence (DNA): TGTGCCAGCAGTGCTGGGGCAGGGGGCGGCTATGGCTACACCTTC.

This clone has only one observation. The V and J genes are TRBV28 and TRBJ1-2; D ambiguous. This CDR3 has 12 residues. V was clipped by 7 bases and J by 4 bases, with 10 bases between them. Germline CDR1 is MDHEN and CDR2 is SYDVKM. CDR3 sequence: CASTSSSYGYTF. In DNA, the CDR3 is TGTGCCAGCACCTCATCGAGCTATGGCTACACCTTC.

This chain links TRBV7-6 with TRBJ2-2; tentatively, D is TRBD2 (6 bases). Germline V gene data show CDR1 as SGHVS and CDR2 as FNYEAQ. The CDR3 sequence is 16 residues long. Trimming left V 4 bases short and J 0 bases short, with 12 bases between. The CDR3 DNA is TGTGCCAGCAGCTCTTTTAGCGGAACGAACACCGGGGAGCTGTTTTTT. This gives the protein CASSSFSGTNTGELFF.

This clone was recorded only once. This sequence joins TRBV28 and TRBJ1-1; 8 nucleotides agree with TRBD1. CDR1 and CDR2 (germline): MDHEN, SYDVKM. Trimming removed 6 bases from V and 1 base from J; junction bases left unmatched: 10. CDR3 length equals 16 residues. DNA of the CDR3: TGTGCCAGCAGGCCCTCTCCAGGGGGCGGGAACACTGAAGCTTTCTTT. This codes for CASRPSPGGGNTEAFF.

The J gene is TRBJ2-7, the V gene TRBV19; a possible D gene is TRBD1 (6 bases). Trimming shortened V by 6 bases and J by 0 bases, and 15 bases separated the two germline ends. The CDR3 runs to 15 residues. Germline V gives CDR1 LNHDA, CDR2 SQIVND (reference sequence). The chain's CDR3 is CASSTWGRSSYEQYF. The DNA for the CDR3 is TGTGCCAGTAGCACCTGGGGGCGGAGCTCCTACGAGCAGTACTTC.

V and J are TRBV20-1 and TRBJ2-7, with 10 bases matching TRBD2. Germline loops: CDR1 DFQATT, CDR2 SNEGSKA (reference sequence). The junction had 19 bases not matched to a gene; V was cut back by 6 bases and J by 5 bases. The CDR3 has 17 amino acids. In nucleotides, the CDR3 is TGCAGTGCGAGTATGACTAGCGGGCCCTCCCCCATGAACGAGCAGTACTTC. Protein sequence: CSASMTSGPSPMNEQYF.

V and J are TRBV11-2 and TRBJ1-1, with 8 bases matching TRBD1. Germline assignment: CDR1 SGHAT and CDR2 FQNNGV. The CDR3 sequence is 15 residues long. The trim removed 6 bases at V and 2 bases at J, leaving 8 bases unmatched. This chain's CDR3 is CASSPGGPINTEAFF. The CDR3 bases are TGTGCCAGCAGTCCAGGGGGCCCTATCAACACTGAAGCTTTCTTT.

The table lists this clone with a few counts. The genes are TRBV7-2 and TRBJ1-2, with TRBD1 matching over 11 bases. Germline V lookup: CDR1 SGHTA, CDR2 FQGNSA. Trimming cost V 1 base and J 4 bases; bases outside gene matches: 5. This CDR3 has 16 amino acids. The CDR3 DNA is TGTGCCAGCAGCTTAGGGCCCGGGACAGGGGGCTATGGCTACACCTTC. Translating gives CASSLGPGTGGYGYTF.

The gene calls are TRBV7-6 and TRBJ1-1; 7 nucleotides match TRBD1. CDR1 is SGHVS, CDR2 FNYEAQ, per germline. This CDR3 region has 14 residues. Germline trimming cut 3 bases from V and 8 bases from J; bases unmatched to any gene: 9. The CDR3 sequence: CASSLSHTGEEAFF. DNA for the CDR3: TGTGCCAGCAGCTTGTCTCACACAGGGGAAGAAGCTTTCTTT.

The chain employs TRBV5-6 and TRBJ1-6; TRBD1 matches at 10 bases. CDR1 is SGHDT, CDR2 YYEEEE, per germline. Trimming cost V 6 bases and J 10 bases; bases outside gene matches: 4. The CDR3 sequence is 13 residues long. The chain's CDR3 is CASTGTGVSPLHF. The DNA for the CDR3 is TGTGCCAGCACCGGGACAGGGGTCTCACCCCTCCACTTT.

CDR3 nucleotide sequence: TGTGCCAGCAGCGCCGAAGGGGGGGCCAGGACAGATACGCAGTATTTT. It is translated as CASSAEGGARTDTQYF. J is TRBJ2-3 and V is TRBV5-4; a possible D gene is TRBD2 (7 bases). Germline CDR1 is SGHNT and CDR2 is YYREEE (reference sequence). The CDR3 sequence is 16 residues long. V lost 4 bases to trimming and J lost 3 bases, with 18 bases between them.

This clone was detected only a few times. V is TRBV6-4 and J is TRBJ2-1; D is unresolved. The V end was cut by 6 bases, the J end by 4 bases, with 10 bases between. The CDR3 consists of 13 residues. Germline lookup yields CDR1 MRHNA and CDR2 SNTAGT. The CDR3 nucleotides are TGTGCCAGCAGCCCAGAGGAGTACAATGAGCAGTTCTTC. This encodes CASSPEEYNEQFF.

The J gene is TRBJ1-5, the V gene TRBV6-5, with 8 bases fitting TRBD1. The V segment lost 6 bases and the J segment 6 bases; nucleotides outside the gene matches: 10. The CDR3 sequence is 15 residues long. Germline V lookup: CDR1 MNHEY, CDR2 SVGAGI. CDR3 nucleotide sequence: TGTGCCAGCAGCCCCAGGACAGGGATTGGTCAGCCCCAGCATTTT. Its protein product is CASSPRTGIGQPQHF.